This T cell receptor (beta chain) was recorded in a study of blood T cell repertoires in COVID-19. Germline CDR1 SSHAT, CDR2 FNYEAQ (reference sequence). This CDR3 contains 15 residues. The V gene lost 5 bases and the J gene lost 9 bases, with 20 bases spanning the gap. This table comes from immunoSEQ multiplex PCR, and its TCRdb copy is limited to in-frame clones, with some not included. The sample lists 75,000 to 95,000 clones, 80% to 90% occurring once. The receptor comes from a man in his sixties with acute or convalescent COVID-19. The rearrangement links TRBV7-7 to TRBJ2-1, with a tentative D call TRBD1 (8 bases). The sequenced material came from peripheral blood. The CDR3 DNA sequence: TGTGCCAGCAGCCTGCTTGGACAGGGAGGGGGTGAGCAGTTCTTC. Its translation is CASSLLGQGGGEQFF.